One sample yielded the 30 T cell receptor beta chains listed below, sequenced in a study of T cell repertoires in cytomegalovirus infection. These receptors lack a known antigen. Using its own MiXCR run on the reads, TCRdb lists one record per CDR3 protein. The sample yields 900,000 to 950,000 distinct CDR3 sequences, roughly 30% seen once. Source: cultured CD8+ T cells from PBMCs, taken from culture after CMV antigen stimulation. The receptors derive from a human donor in good health (CMV status not recorded). Some clones in this sample may be carry-over from other donors' samples.

This clonotype was seen ten or more times. The genes are TRBV5-4 and TRBJ2-3; either TRBD1 or TRBD2 may fit D (5 bases each). The CDR3 length is 14 residues. Germline CDR1 is SGHNT and CDR2 is YYREEE (reference sequence). Trimming left V 2 bases short and J 6 bases short, with 13 bases between. DNA of the CDR3: TGTGCCAGCAGCTTTAAACACGGGACGGATACGCAGTATTTT. It is translated as CASSFKHGTDTQYF.

This chain uses TRBV9 with TRBJ2-5; the match to TRBD1 covers 7 bases. The CDR3 runs 13 residues. Germline CDR1 and CDR2: SGDLS and YYNGEE. V dropped 3 bases and J dropped 3; count of bases not matched to a gene: 2. CDR3 DNA sequence: TGTGCCAGCAGCGAGGGGACAGAAGAGACCCAGTACTTC. Translation gives CASSEGTEETQYF.

The chain recombines TRBV20-1 with TRBJ1-2; weak D call: TRBD1 (5 bases). From germline, CDR1 is DFQATT and CDR2 SNEGSKA (reference sequence). Trimming left V 0 bases short and J 6 bases short, with 20 bases between. This CDR3 region has 16 residues. The CDR3 DNA is TGCAGTGCTAGAGATCCTTTGACCGGGACCTCAAATGGCTACACCTTC. It yields the protein CSARDPLTGTSNGYTF.

V usage is TRBV7-2 and J usage is TRBJ2-2, with 13 bases aligning to TRBD2. Germline trimming cut 5 bases from V and 3 bases from J; bases unmatched to any gene: 6. This CDR3 is built from 17 residues. Germline V CDR1 and CDR2: SGHTA, FQGNSA. The CDR3 loop reads CASSLPGLAGYTGELFF. In DNA, the CDR3 is TGTGCCAGCAGCCTCCCGGGACTAGCGGGGTACACCGGGGAGCTGTTTTTT. Full variable domain (missing parts from reference TRBV7-2 and TRBJ2-2): GAGVSQSPSNKVTEKGKDVELRCDPISGHTALYWYRQSLGQGLEFLIYFQGNSAPDKSGLPSDRFSAERTGGSVSTLTIQRTQQEDSAVYLCASSLPGLAGYTGELFFGEGSRLTVL.

This clonotype has more than one count but fewer than ten. The gene calls are TRBV5-1 and TRBJ1-2, with D possibly TRBD1 on 5 matching bases. The V end was cut by 5 bases, the J end by 6 bases, with 11 bases between. The germline V gene has CDR1 SGHRS and CDR2 YFSETQ. The CDR3 consists of 12 residues. This CDR3 is CASRLSGDGYTF. The CDR3 DNA reads TGCGCCAGCAGATTATCGGGGGATGGCTACACCTTC.

The sample holds a few counts of this clonotype. The chain recombines TRBV5-1 with TRBJ1-1; tentative D call: TRBD1 (5 bases). Trimming shortened V by 1 base and J by 4 bases, and 11 bases separated the two germline ends. Germline V CDR1 and CDR2: SGHRS, YFSETQ. CDR3 length: 14 amino acids. In DNA form, the CDR3 reads TGCGCCAGCAGCTTGATGGGGCCGGTCACTGAAGCTTTCTTT. Its protein is CASSLMGPVTEAFF.

This clonotype was counted between two and nine times. The junction and the germline gene differ at one end; a read error may be behind it. The chain recombines TRBV7-7 with TRBJ2-2; D remains unclear. This CDR3 comprises 14 residues. CDR1 is SSHAT, CDR2 FNYEAQ, per germline (reference sequence). In nucleotides, the CDR3 is TGTGCTAGCAGTCCTGGGCCGGACGCCGGGGAGCTGTTTTTT. The encoded protein is CASSPGPDAGELFF. The whole variable domain, filled in from reference TRBV7-7 and TRBJ2-2, reads GAGVSQSPRYKVTKRGQDVTLRCDPISSHATLYWYQQALGQGPEFLTYFNYEAQPDKSGLPSDRFSAERPEGSISTLTIQRTEQRDSAMYRCASSPGPDAGELFFGEGSRLTVL.

The table lists this clonotype with many counts. The V and J genes are TRBV7-6 and TRBJ1-2; D may be TRBD1 (5 bases). The length of the CDR3 is 14 residues. V lost 4 bases and J lost 5, with 14 bases in between. Germline V gene data show CDR1 as SGHVS and CDR2 as FNYEAQ. This CDR3 is CASSSPGDGYGYTF. The CDR3 DNA follows: TGTGCCAGCAGCTCTCCCGGGGACGGGTATGGCTACACCTTC.

This clonotype was observed a handful of times. This chain links TRBV6-1 with TRBJ1-2; no clear D gene. CDR1 MNHNS and CDR2 SASEGT come from the germline V gene. The V and J ends lost 0 bases and 1 base respectively, with 9 bases between them. The CDR3 spans 15 residues. The CDR3 nucleotides are TGTGCCAGCAGTGAAGCGGACTCACTTAACTATGGCTACACCTTC. This codes for CASSEADSLNYGYTF.

This clonotype was seen ten or more times. V usage is TRBV7-2 and J usage is TRBJ1-1, with TRBD1 identical over 9 bases. From germline, CDR1 is SGHTA and CDR2 FQGNSA. The CDR3 loop spans 15 amino acids. J gave up 5 bases and V 5 bases, and 9 bases lay outside the gene matches. As DNA, the CDR3 is TGTGCCAGCAGCCTATACAGGGGGCGGTGGACTGAAGCTTTCTTT. It is translated as CASSLYRGRWTEAFF.

This clonotype has more than one count but fewer than ten. The CDR3: CATSRDRTLNTEAFF. The CDR3 bases are TGTGCCACCAGCAGAGATCGGACCCTGAACACTGAAGCTTTCTTT. The V gene is TRBV15, the J gene TRBJ1-1; D is uncertain. V lost 0 bases, J lost 0 bases, and 8 bases lay in between. This CDR3 region has 15 residues. Germline CDR1 reads LNHNV; CDR2 reads YYDKDF (reference sequence). Variable domain in full (rest from reference TRBV15 and TRBJ1-1): DAMVIQNPRYQVTQFGKPVTLSCSQTLNHNVMYWYQQKSSQAPKLLFHYYDKDFNNEADTPDNFQSRRPNTSFCFLDIRSPGLGDTAMYLCATSRDRTLNTEAFFGQGTRLTVV.

This clonotype has a single count. The rearrangement links TRBV9 to TRBJ1-2; D is perhaps TRBD1 (6 bases). The V gene's germline CDR1 is SGDLS and CDR2 YYNGEE. The CDR3 runs 19 residues. The germline V and J ends were trimmed by 4 bases and 4 bases, with 29 bases remaining between them. CDR3 sequence: CASSSSTGKEPNLSYGYTF. CDR3 sequence (DNA): TGTGCCAGCAGCTCTTCTACAGGGAAGGAGCCGAATCTTAGCTATGGCTACACCTTC.

This clonotype was counted only a few times. The V and J genes are TRBV7-9 and TRBJ2-1, with 8 positions matching TRBD2. The CDR3 is 18 residues long. From germline, CDR1 is SEHNR and CDR2 FQNEAQ (reference sequence). V was pared by 2 bases and J by 0 bases, with 9 bases of the junction left unmatched. The CDR3 reads CASSLSSGGATSYNEQFF. In nucleotides, the CDR3 is TGTGCCAGCAGCTTATCCAGCGGGGGCGCGACCTCCTACAATGAGCAGTTCTTC.

The V call is TRBV19, the J call TRBJ2-7; 10 nucleotides line up with TRBD1. The germline CDR1 and CDR2 sequences are LNHDA and SQIVND (reference sequence). CDR3 size: 15 residues. The trim removed 6 bases at V and 1 base at J, leaving 6 bases unmatched. As DNA, the CDR3 is TGTGCCAGTAGCCCCTGGGACAGGGGATCCTACGAGCAGTACTTC. Its translation is CASSPWDRGSYEQYF.

The table lists this clonotype with a count of one. V and J are TRBV6-2 or TRBV6-3 and TRBJ1-5; no reliable D call. The CDR3 length is 15 residues. V was cut by 3 bases and J by 0 bases, with 9 bases left in between. Germline V gene sequence: CDR1 MNHEY, CDR2 SVGEGT. CDR3 loop: CASSYVSVSNQPQHF. The CDR3, as DNA: TGTGCCAGCAGTTATGTCTCAGTTAGCAATCAGCCCCAGCATTTT.

This CDR3 is CARRDGEETQYF. The CDR3 DNA reads TGTGCCAGGCGGGACGGGGAAGAGACCCAGTACTTC. The V call is TRBV6-2 or TRBV6-3, the J call TRBJ2-5; TRBD2 is a possible D gene (6 bases). The CDR3 sequence is 12 residues long. Per the germline V gene, CDR1 is MNHEY and CDR2 is SVGEGT. Trimming took off 9 bases at V and 3 bases at J, with 11 bases between the two ends.

This clonotype was observed at least ten times. The chain uses TRBV7-6 and TRBJ2-3; D possibly matches TRBD1 or TRBD2 (5 bases each). The V end lost 4 bases, the J end lost 0 bases, and 26 bases lay between the germline ends. Germline V CDR1 and CDR2: SGHVS, FNYEAQ. The CDR3 runs 20 residues. The CDR3 protein is CASSSPATLGVTISTDTQYF. DNA for the CDR3: TGTGCCAGCAGCTCCCCCGCGACGTTGGGGGTCACAATTAGCACAGATACGCAGTATTTT.

This rearrangement joins TRBV3-1 to TRBJ2-1, with D perhaps given as TRBD1 or TRBD2 (5 bases each). V was cut by 2 bases and J by 7 bases, with 18 bases left in between. Germline assignment: CDR1 LGHDT and CDR2 YNNKEL (reference sequence). CDR3 length equals 16 residues. CDR3 residues: CASSQQETTWGNEQFF. The CDR3 nucleotides are TGTGCCAGCAGCCAACAGGAGACGACCTGGGGGAATGAGCAGTTCTTC.

The rearrangement uses TRBV2 and TRBJ2-2, with D perhaps TRBD2 (6 bases). The V gene's germline CDR1 is SNHLY and CDR2 FYNNEI. The CDR3 is 12 amino acids. V was shortened by 11 bases and J by 5 bases, with 12 bases between the two germline ends. The CDR3 loop reads CAAPGGTGELFF. The CDR3 nucleotides are TGTGCCGCGCCCGGGGGAACCGGGGAGCTGTTTTTT.

The chain recombines TRBV10-3 with TRBJ1-6; tentatively, D is TRBD1 (6 bases). CDR1 ENHRY and CDR2 SYGVKD come from the germline V gene. This CDR3 has 15 residues. Trimming left V 11 bases short and J 5 bases short, with 19 bases between. CDR3: CASHGGLADNSPLHF. For the CDR3, the DNA is TGTGCCTCTCACGGGGGCTTAGCGGATAATTCACCCCTCCACTTT.

The chain uses TRBV7-9 and TRBJ1-1, with TRBD1 as a possible D gene (6 bases). Trimming cost V 5 bases and J 4 bases, with 17 bases left between them. The CDR3 covers 15 residues. Germline V lookup: CDR1 SEHNR, CDR2 FQNEAQ (reference sequence). The CDR3 is CASSPVGAGVTEAFF. The CDR3 bases are TGTGCCAGCAGCCCGGTGGGGGCGGGGGTCACTGAAGCTTTCTTT.

This clonotype was observed a few times. As DNA, the CDR3 is TGTGCCAGCAGCCATCGACTAGCGGGGGAATTAGGCAATGAGCAGTTCTTC. Residues: CASSHRLAGELGNEQFF. The chain carries TRBV7-8 and TRBJ2-1; 12 bases agree with TRBD2. Trimming cost V 5 bases and J 6 bases; bases outside gene matches: 11. The CDR3 runs to 17 residues. CDR1 is SGHVS, CDR2 FQNEAQ, per germline. The full variable domain, completed using reference TRBV7-8 and TRBJ2-1, is GAGVSQSPRYKVAKRGQDVALRCDPISGHVSLFWYQQALGQGPEFLTYFQNEAQLDKSGLPSDRFFAERPEGSVSTLKIQRTQQEDSAVYLCASSHRLAGELGNEQFFGPGTRLTVL.

The rearrangement links TRBV12-3 or TRBV12-4 to TRBJ1-5, with 9 bases matching TRBD1. CDR3 length: 19 amino acids. The J segment lost 0 bases and the V segment lost 4 bases, leaving 13 bases of the junction unmatched. CDR3 DNA sequence: TGTGCCAGCAGTTCCCGGGACAGGGAATTCCAGTTTAGCAATCAGCCCCAGCATTTT. It encodes CASSSRDREFQFSNQPQHF.

The rearrangement links TRBV2 to TRBJ1-2; no clear D gene. V was shortened by 2 bases and J by 0 bases, with 10 bases between the two germline ends. The CDR3 contains 15 residues. Germline assignment: CDR1 SNHLY and CDR2 FYNNEI. CDR3 coding DNA: TGTGCCAGCAGTGAACTAGACTTCCCTAACTATGGCTACACCTTC. This translates into CASSELDFPNYGYTF.

With respect to this clonotype: This may arise from a read error, as a much more abundant clone is one base away. In DNA form, the CDR3 reads TGTGCCAGCAGTTTCCTAGCGGGCCCGACCAGAGAGACCCCGTACTTC. It codes for CASSFLAGPTRETPYF. The gene calls are TRBV11-2 and TRBJ2-5; 8 nucleotides line up with TRBD2. From germline, CDR1 is SGHAT and CDR2 FQNNGV. CDR3 size: 16 residues.

The rearrangement links TRBV10-3 to TRBJ1-1; D gene ambiguous. Looked up from germline, CDR1 is ENHRY and CDR2 is SYGVKD. CDR3 size: 14 residues. V was pared by 4 bases and J by 0 bases, with 9 bases between. The CDR3 region is CAISADGVNTEAFF. CDR3 in DNA: TGTGCCATCAGTGCGGACGGAGTGAACACTGAAGCTTTCTTT.

This sequence joins TRBV9 and TRBJ2-1; TRBD2 agrees at 8 bases. This CDR3 has 15 amino acids. With 0 bases clipped from V and 6 bases from J, the junction kept 5 bases outside the gene matches. Germline CDR1 SGDLS, CDR2 YYNGEE. The CDR3 nucleotides read TGTGCCAGCAGCGTAGTTGGGCTAGCGGGCAATGAGCAGTTCTTC. It is translated as CASSVVGLAGNEQFF. Full variable domain (outside the CDR3, taken from reference TRBV9 and TRBJ2-1): DSGVTQTPKHLITATGQRVTLRCSPRSGDLSVYWYQQSLDQGLQFLIQYYNGEERAKGNILERFSAQQFPDLHSELNLSSLELGDSALYFCASSVVGLAGNEQFFGPGTRLTVL.

The chain combines TRBV24-1 with TRBJ2-3; 10 bases are shared with TRBD2. Germline V lookup: CDR1 KGHDR, CDR2 SFDVKD. Losses at the gene ends were 4 bases for V and 6 bases for J; bases not matched to a gene: 9. The CDR3 is 16 amino acids. The CDR3 reads CATSESKRGGKDTQYF. The CDR3 region has the DNA TGTGCCACCAGTGAATCTAAGCGGGGGGGCAAGGATACGCAGTATTTT.

The chain links TRBV7-6 to TRBJ1-2; D is perhaps TRBD1 (5 bases). V lost 4 bases and J lost 4, with 10 bases in between. CDR3 length equals 13 residues. Germline CDR1 SGHVS, CDR2 FNYEAQ. CDR3 sequence: CASSSRDTYGYTF. The CDR3, as DNA: TGTGCCAGCAGCTCCAGGGATACCTATGGCTACACCTTC.

This clonotype has only one observation. The V call is TRBV6-6, the J call TRBJ2-1; 9 bases map to TRBD2. V lost 7 bases, J lost 8 bases, and 18 bases stayed unmatched. From germline, CDR1 is MNHNY and CDR2 SVGAGI (reference sequence). The CDR3 sequence is 17 residues long. The CDR3 protein is CASTPLGLALSWDEQFF. In DNA, the CDR3 is TGTGCCAGCACCCCCCTGGGACTAGCCCTCTCCTGGGATGAGCAGTTCTTC.